These 5 T cell receptor beta chains were sequenced from one sample in a study of cytomegalovirus exposure and HLA in healthy donors. The study ran its PCR with 60 Vbeta and 13 Jbeta primers. Sequenced by immunoSEQ multiplex PCR; TCRdb stores in-frame clones only, minus some. Counted here are approximately 220,000 clones, roughly 70% occurring once; the ten biggest clones make up 1.8%. The sample comprised PBMCs. These receptors were collected from a woman in her 30s in good health and CMV-seronegative.

Comment on this clone: Within the sample, other DNA sequences also encode this same CDR3. The J gene is TRBJ1-1, the V gene TRBV5-4; D is unclear. The CDR3 length is 14 residues. CDR1 is SGHNT and CDR2 is YYREEE in the germline V gene (reference sequence). Between the trimmed V and J ends, which lost 0 bases and 5 bases, there was a span of 11 bases. The CDR3 reads CASSLAGGLTEAFF. In nucleotides, the CDR3 is TGTGCCAGCAGCTTGGCCGGTGGACTTACTGAAGCTTTCTTT.

The V and J genes are TRBV6-5 and TRBJ1-2; D not certain. Trimming shortened V by 6 bases and J by 4 bases, and 12 bases separated the two germline ends. The germline CDR1 and CDR2 sequences are MNHEY and SVGAGI. This CDR3 has 13 amino acids. CDR3 sequence reads: CASSFRDTYGYTF. The CDR3 DNA is TGTGCCAGCAGCTTTCGGGATACCTATGGCTACACCTTC.

The V and J genes are TRBV9 and TRBJ2-7, with a weak D call TRBD2 (5 bases). V was trimmed by 0 bases and J by 4 bases, leaving 14 bases between them. The CDR3 spans 15 residues. CDR1 is SGDLS, CDR2 YYNGEE, per germline. The DNA for the CDR3 is TGTGCCAGCAGCGTAGGAACGACGAGGGATTACGAGCAGTACTTC. As protein: CASSVGTTRDYEQYF.

The rearrangement joins TRBV2 to TRBJ1-3, with D uncertain. Trimming took 3 bases from V and 0 from J, leaving 9 bases between them. Germline lookup yields CDR1 SNHLY and CDR2 FYNNEI. This CDR3 comprises 15 residues. CDR3 sequence reads: CASSDFPSSGNTIYF. The CDR3 nucleotides read TGTGCCAGCAGTGACTTCCCGAGCTCTGGAAACACCATATATTTT.

Points on this clone: A junction end diverges from the germline sequence, so it may reflect a read error. The J gene is TRBJ1-2, the V gene TRBV19; 7 bases line up with TRBD1. From germline, CDR1 is LNHDA and CDR2 SQIVND (reference sequence). The CDR3 loop spans 13 amino acids. In DNA form, the CDR3 reads TGTGCCAGTAGCTACAGGGGCGACTATGGCTACGCCTTC. This gives the protein CASSYRGDYGYAF.